One T cell receptor beta chain is described in this entry. This sample is part of a study of blood T cell repertoires in COVID-19. TCRdb's copy holds only in-frame clones and misses some; the assay was immunoSEQ multiplex PCR. Of about 280,000 clones in the sample, approximately 91% were seen once. The CDR3 spans 17 residues. Germline CDR1 LGHDT, CDR2 YNNKEL (reference sequence). Losses at the gene ends were 4 bases for V and 5 bases for J; bases not matched to a gene: 13. This chain links TRBV3-1 (or the pseudogene TRBV3-2) with TRBJ1-1; 10 nucleotides align to TRBD1. Input material: peripheral blood. The receptor was isolated from a man aged 50 to 59 with acute or convalescent COVID-19. CDR3: CASSPRDRGRPKTEAFF. CDR3 bases: TGTGCCAGCAGCCCCCGGGACAGGGGCCGACCAAAGACTGAAGCTTTCTTT.